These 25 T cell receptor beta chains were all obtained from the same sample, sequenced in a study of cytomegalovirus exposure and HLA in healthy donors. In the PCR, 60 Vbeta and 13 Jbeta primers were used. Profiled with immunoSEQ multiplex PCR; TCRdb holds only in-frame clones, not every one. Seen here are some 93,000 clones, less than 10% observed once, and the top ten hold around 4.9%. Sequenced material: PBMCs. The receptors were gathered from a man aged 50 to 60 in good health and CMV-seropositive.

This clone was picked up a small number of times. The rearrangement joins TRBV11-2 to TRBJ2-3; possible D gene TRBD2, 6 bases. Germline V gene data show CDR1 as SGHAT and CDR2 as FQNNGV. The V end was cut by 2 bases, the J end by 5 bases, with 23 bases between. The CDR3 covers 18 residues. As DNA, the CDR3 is TGTGCCAGCAGCTTAATCGCCCCGGGCCAAATAGCGGAAGATACGCAGTATTTT. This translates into CASSLIAPGQIAEDTQYF. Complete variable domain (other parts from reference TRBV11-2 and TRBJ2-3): EAGVAQSPRYKIIEKRQSVAFWCNPISGHATLYWYQQILGQGPKLLIQFQNNGVVDDSQLPKDRFSAERLKGVDSTLKIQPAKLEDSAVYLCASSLIAPGQIAEDTQYFGPGTRLTVL.

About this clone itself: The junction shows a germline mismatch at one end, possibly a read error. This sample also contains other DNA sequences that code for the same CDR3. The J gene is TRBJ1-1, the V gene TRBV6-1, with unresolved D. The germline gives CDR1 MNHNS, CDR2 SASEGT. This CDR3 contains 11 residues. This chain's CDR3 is CASSRNTEAFF. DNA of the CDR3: TGTGCCAGCAGCAGGAACACCGAAGCTTTCTTT.

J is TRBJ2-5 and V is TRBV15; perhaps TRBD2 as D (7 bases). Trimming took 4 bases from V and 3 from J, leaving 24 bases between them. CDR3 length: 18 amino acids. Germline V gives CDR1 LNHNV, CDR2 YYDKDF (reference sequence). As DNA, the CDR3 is TGTGCCACCAGCATAGGGGGGGCAATAGGTCGGGATAAAGAGACCCAGTACTTC. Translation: CATSIGGAIGRDKETQYF.

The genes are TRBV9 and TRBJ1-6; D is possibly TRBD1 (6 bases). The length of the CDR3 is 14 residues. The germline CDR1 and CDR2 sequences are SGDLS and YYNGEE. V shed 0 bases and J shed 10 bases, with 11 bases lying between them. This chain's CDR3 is CASSVGGGHSPLHF. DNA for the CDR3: TGTGCCAGCAGCGTAGGAGGGGGACACTCACCCCTCCACTTT.

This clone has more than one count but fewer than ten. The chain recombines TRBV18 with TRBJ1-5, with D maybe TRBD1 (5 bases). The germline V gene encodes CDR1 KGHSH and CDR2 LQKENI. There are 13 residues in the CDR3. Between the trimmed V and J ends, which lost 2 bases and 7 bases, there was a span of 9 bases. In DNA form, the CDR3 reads TGTGCCAGCTCACCAACCCAGGGCCAGCCCCAGCATTTT. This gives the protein CASSPTQGQPQHF.

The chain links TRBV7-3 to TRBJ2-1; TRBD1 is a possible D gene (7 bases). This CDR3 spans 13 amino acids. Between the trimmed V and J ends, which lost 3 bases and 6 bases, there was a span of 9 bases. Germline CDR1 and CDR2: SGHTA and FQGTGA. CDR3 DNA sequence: TGTGCCAGCAGCTTTCAGGGGGGCAATGAGCAGTTCTTC. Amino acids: CASSFQGGNEQFF.

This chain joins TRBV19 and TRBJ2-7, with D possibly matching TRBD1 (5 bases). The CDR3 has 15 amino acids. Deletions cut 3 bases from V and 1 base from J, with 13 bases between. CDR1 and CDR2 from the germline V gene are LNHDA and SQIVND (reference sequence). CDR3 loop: CASSIVSGASYEQYF. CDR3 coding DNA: TGTGCCAGTAGTATCGTATCTGGGGCGTCCTACGAGCAGTACTTC. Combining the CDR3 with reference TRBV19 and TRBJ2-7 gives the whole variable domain DGGITQSPKYLFRKEGQNVTLSCEQNLNHDAMYWYRQDPGQGLRLIYYSQIVNDFQKGDIAEGYSVSREKKESFPLTVTSAQKNPTAFYLCASSIVSGASYEQYFGPGTRLTVT.

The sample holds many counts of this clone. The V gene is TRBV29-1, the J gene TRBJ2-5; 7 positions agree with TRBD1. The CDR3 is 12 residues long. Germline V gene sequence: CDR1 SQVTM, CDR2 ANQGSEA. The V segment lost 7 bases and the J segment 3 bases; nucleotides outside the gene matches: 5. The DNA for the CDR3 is TGCAGCGCTCTAGGGACAGAAGAGACCCAGTACTTC. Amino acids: CSALGTEETQYF.

The DNA for the CDR3 is TGTGCCAGCAGCGCCAATACAGGGGATCGACAGCCCCAGCATTTT. Translating gives CASSANTGDRQPQHF. The chain uses TRBV7-8 and TRBJ1-5; 7 nucleotides agree with TRBD1. Germline V gene lookup returns CDR1 SGHVS and CDR2 FQNEAQ. V lost 5 bases to trimming and J lost 7 bases; unmatched junction nucleotides: 11. The CDR3 loop spans 15 amino acids.

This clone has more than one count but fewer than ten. In DNA, the CDR3 is TGTGCCACATCACCAACTCCGGGGGGGACTAGCGGGAGGAATACGCAGTATTTT. Encoded protein: CATSPTPGGTSGRNTQYF. The chain uses TRBV19 and TRBJ2-3, with 15 bases identical to TRBD2. After removal of 10 bases from V and 7 bases from J, the junction contained 18 bases not matched to a gene. From germline, CDR1 is LNHDA and CDR2 SQIVND (reference sequence). This CDR3 has 18 amino acids.

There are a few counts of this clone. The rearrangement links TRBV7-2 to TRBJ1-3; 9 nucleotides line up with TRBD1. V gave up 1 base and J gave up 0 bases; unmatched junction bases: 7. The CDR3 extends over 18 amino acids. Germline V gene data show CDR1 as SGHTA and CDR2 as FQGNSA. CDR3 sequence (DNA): TGTGCCAGCAGCTTAGTAGGGACAGGGCCCAGCTCTGGAAACACCATATATTTT. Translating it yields CASSLVGTGPSSGNTIYF.

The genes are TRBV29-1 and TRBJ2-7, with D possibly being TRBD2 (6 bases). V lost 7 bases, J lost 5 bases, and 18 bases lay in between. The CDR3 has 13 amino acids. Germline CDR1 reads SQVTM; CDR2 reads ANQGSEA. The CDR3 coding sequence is TGCAGCGCCCTGGGCGGGACCCTCGACGAGCAGTACTTC. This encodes CSALGGTLDEQYF.

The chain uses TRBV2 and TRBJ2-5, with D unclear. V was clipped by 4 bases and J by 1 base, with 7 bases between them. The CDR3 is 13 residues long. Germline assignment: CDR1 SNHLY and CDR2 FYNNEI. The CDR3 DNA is TGTGCCAGCAGTGGAACTTTCCAAGAGACCCAGTACTTC. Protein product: CASSGTFQETQYF.

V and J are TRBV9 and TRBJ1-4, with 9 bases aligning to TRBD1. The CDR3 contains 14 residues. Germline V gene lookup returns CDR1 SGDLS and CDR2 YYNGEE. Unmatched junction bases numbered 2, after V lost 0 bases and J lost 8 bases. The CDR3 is CASSVEGQGEKLFF. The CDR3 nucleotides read TGTGCCAGCAGCGTAGAAGGACAGGGGGAAAAACTGTTTTTT.

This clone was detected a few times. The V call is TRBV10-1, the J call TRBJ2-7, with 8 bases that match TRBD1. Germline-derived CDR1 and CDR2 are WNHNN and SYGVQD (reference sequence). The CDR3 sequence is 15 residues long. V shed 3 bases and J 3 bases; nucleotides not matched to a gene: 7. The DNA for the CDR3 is TGCGCCAGCAGTGAATTACAGGGGGGACTCTACGAGCAGTACTTC. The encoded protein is CASSELQGGLYEQYF.

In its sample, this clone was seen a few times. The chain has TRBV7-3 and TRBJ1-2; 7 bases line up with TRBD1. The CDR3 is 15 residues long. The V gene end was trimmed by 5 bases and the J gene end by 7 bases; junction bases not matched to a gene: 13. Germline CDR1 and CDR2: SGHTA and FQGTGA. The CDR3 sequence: CASSKNPGGNGGYTF. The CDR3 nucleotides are TGTGCCAGCAGCAAAAACCCAGGGGGTAATGGTGGCTACACCTTC.

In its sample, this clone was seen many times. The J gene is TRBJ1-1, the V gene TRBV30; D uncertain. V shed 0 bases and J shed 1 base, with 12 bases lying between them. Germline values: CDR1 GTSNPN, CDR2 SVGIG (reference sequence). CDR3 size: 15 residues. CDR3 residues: CAWSVSVSGNTEAFF. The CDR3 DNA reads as TGTGCCTGGAGTGTATCTGTATCGGGGAACACTGAAGCTTTCTTT.

The CDR3 reads CASSRTGGSDTEAFF. DNA for the CDR3: TGTGCCAGCAGCAGGACAGGGGGAAGTGACACTGAAGCTTTCTTT. This rearrangement joins TRBV6-1 to TRBJ1-1, with 10 nucleotides matching TRBD1. In germline, CDR1 is MNHNS, CDR2 SASEGT. Germline trimming cut 6 bases from V and 3 bases from J; bases unmatched to any gene: 7. The CDR3 contains 15 residues.

CDR3: CSAAPYPEQYF. CDR3 bases: TGCAGTGCGGCCCCTTACCCCGAGCAGTACTTC. The rearrangement links TRBV20-1 to TRBJ2-7; D unclear. The CDR3 sequence is 11 residues long. Trimming cost V 6 bases and J 6 bases, with 12 bases left between them. Per germline, CDR1 DFQATT and CDR2 SNEGSKA (reference sequence).

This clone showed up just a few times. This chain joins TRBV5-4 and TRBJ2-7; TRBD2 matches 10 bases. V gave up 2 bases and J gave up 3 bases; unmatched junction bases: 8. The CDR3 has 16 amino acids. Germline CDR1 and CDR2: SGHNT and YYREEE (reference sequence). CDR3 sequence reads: CASSLPPSGRGYEQYF. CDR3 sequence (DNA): TGTGCCAGCAGCTTACCCCCTAGCGGGAGAGGCTACGAGCAGTACTTC.

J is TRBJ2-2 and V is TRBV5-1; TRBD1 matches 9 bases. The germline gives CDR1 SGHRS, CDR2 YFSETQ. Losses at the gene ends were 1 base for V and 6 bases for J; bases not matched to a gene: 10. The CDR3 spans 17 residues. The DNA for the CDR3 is TGCGCCAGCAGCTTGCTTGTGACAGGGGGAAGGGCCGGGGAGCTGTTTTTT. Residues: CASSLLVTGGRAGELFF.

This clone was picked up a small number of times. The CDR3 is CASSQDGRGREKLFF. The CDR3 region has the DNA TGTGCCAGCAGCCAAGATGGCAGGGGGCGTGAAAAACTGTTTTTT. The chain links TRBV5-6 to TRBJ1-4; 8 positions agree with TRBD1. Trimming cost V 4 bases and J 7 bases; bases outside gene matches: 9. CDR1 and CDR2 (germline): SGHDT, YYEEEE. The CDR3 runs to 15 residues.

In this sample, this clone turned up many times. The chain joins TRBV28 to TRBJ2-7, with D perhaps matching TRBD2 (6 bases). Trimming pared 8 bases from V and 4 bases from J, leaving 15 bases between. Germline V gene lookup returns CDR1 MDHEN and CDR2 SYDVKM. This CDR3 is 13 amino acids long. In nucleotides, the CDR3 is TGTGCCAGCGGGGGGAGGCAGTCATACGAGCAGTACTTC. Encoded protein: CASGGRQSYEQYF.

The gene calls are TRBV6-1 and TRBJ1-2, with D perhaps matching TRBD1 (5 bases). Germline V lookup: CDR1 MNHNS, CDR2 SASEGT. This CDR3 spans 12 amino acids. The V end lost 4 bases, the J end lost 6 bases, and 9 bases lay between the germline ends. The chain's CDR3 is CASSAQGDGYTF. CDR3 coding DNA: TGTGCCAGCAGTGCCCAGGGTGATGGCTACACCTTC.

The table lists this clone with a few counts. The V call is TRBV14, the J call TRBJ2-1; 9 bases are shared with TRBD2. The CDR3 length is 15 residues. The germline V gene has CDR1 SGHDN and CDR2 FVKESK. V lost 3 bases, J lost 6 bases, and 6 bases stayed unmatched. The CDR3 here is CASSQNSGRLNEQFF. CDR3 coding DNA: TGTGCCAGCAGCCAGAACAGCGGGAGGCTCAATGAGCAGTTCTTC.